These 28 T cell receptor beta chains share one sample of origin, sequenced in a study of beta chain features in type 1 diabetes. No antigen has been assigned to these receptors. General study results and limits: In all four CD4+ subsets, TCRB CDR3 length was significantly, moderately reduced in type 1 diabetes.

As every portion of the isolated RNA was reverse transcribed, the sequencing read expressed TCRB transcripts. Method: immunoSEQ multiplex PCR; TCRdb's copy keeps in-frame clones and lacks some. The table has roughly 340,000 clones, roughly 12% seen once. Sequencing was performed on naive CD4+ T cells from blood. These receptors came from a woman aged 18-29 years with type 1 diabetes.

This clone has only a few counts. This chain uses TRBV25-1 with TRBJ1-2, with D unclear. The CDR3 spans 13 residues. Germline V gene data show CDR1 as MGHDK and CDR2 as SYGVNS. With 4 bases removed from V and 3 bases from J, the gap between germline ends came to 9 bases. The CDR3 sequence is CASSVEGYYGYTF. The CDR3 bases are TGTGCCAGCAGTGTTGAGGGATACTATGGCTACACCTTC.

This clone has just a few counts. This rearrangement joins TRBV7-2 to TRBJ2-1; D might be TRBD1 (6 bases). The CDR3 has 14 residues. V lost 5 bases to trimming and J lost 7 bases, with 15 bases between them. The germline CDR1 and CDR2 sequences are SGHTA and FQGNSA. Here the CDR3 DNA reads TGTGCCAGCAGCGACTGGGACACCGGGAATGAGCAGTTCTTC. Its translation: CASSDWDTGNEQFF.

J is TRBJ2-1 and V is TRBV4-3; 10 bases match TRBD2. J was trimmed by 9 bases and V by 1 base; bases with no gene match: 15. The CDR3 loop spans 18 amino acids. Germline assignment: CDR1 LGHNA and CDR2 YSLEER. CDR3 in amino acids: CASSQGTTAGGPTGEQFF. The CDR3 DNA is TGCGCCAGCAGCCAAGGGACTACAGCGGGGGGGCCGACAGGTGAGCAGTTCTTC.

This clone came up a few times. The chain has TRBV18 and TRBJ1-1, with D possibly matching TRBD1 (5 bases). This CDR3 is built from 16 residues. From germline, CDR1 is KGHSH and CDR2 LQKENI. Trimming removed 6 bases from V and 0 bases from J, with 17 bases in between. The CDR3 DNA reads TGTGCCAGCTCCCCGACAGAGACCTACATGAACACTGAAGCTTTCTTT. Translation: CASSPTETYMNTEAFF.

This clone was seen a handful of times. J is TRBJ1-2 and V is TRBV7-2; D unclear. The CDR3 is 14 amino acids. V lost 5 bases and J 2 bases, leaving 12 bases between the germline ends. In germline, CDR1 is SGHTA, CDR2 FQGNSA. As DNA, the CDR3 is TGTGCCAGCAGCCGACTCGTGAGCAACTATGGCTACACCTTC. As protein: CASSRLVSNYGYTF.

A few counts support this clone. DNA for the CDR3: TGTGCCGTCGGGGGGGCCGGGGAGACCCAGTACTTC. Protein sequence: CAVGGAGETQYF. The chain employs TRBV10-3 and TRBJ2-5; 8 bases fit TRBD2. The CDR3 runs 12 residues. The trim removed 11 bases at V and 5 bases at J, leaving 7 bases unmatched. The germline gives CDR1 ENHRY, CDR2 SYGVKD.

This clone has just a few counts. The rearrangement joins TRBV29-1 to TRBJ2-7, with 11 bases lining up with TRBD1. Germline trimming cut 3 bases from V and 6 bases from J; bases unmatched to any gene: 7. This CDR3 region has 14 residues. Germline V gives CDR1 SQVTM, CDR2 ANQGSEA. CDR3 in DNA: TGCAGCGTTGATGTGGGACAGGGGGTCTCCGAGCAGTACTTC. This sequence encodes CSVDVGQGVSEQYF.

The V call is TRBV7-9, the J call TRBJ2-5; 7 bases fit TRBD1. The CDR3 runs 15 residues. The germline V gene encodes CDR1 SEHNR and CDR2 FQNEAQ (reference sequence). J lost 5 bases, V lost 0 bases, and 6 bases had no gene match. In DNA form, the CDR3 reads TGTGCCAGCAGCTTAGCCTACAGGGGTGAGGAGACCCAGTACTTC. Translated, it gives CASSLAYRGEETQYF.

This chain joins TRBV7-9 and TRBJ2-2; possible D gene TRBD2, 5 bases. V gave up 3 bases and J gave up 3 bases, with 14 bases separating them. CDR1 and CDR2 from the germline V gene are SEHNR and FQNEAQ (reference sequence). This CDR3 comprises 16 residues. The CDR3 region has the DNA TGTGCCAGCAGCTTCTGGCGGGCCCGAGACACCGGGGAGCTGTTTTTT. As protein: CASSFWRARDTGELFF. The variable domain in full, with the rest retrieved from reference TRBV7-9 and TRBJ2-2, is DTGVSQNPRHKITKRGQNVTFRCDPISEHNRLYWYRQTLGQGPEFLTYFQNEAQLEKSRLLSDRFSAERPKGSFSTLEIQRTEQGDSAMYLCASSFWRARDTGELFFGEGSRLTVL.

V usage is TRBV5-6 and J usage is TRBJ2-7; D gene uncertain. Germline V lookup: CDR1 SGHDT, CDR2 YYEEEE. V lost 1 base and J 4 bases, leaving 6 bases between the germline ends. This CDR3 is 12 amino acids long. The CDR3 region has the DNA TGTGCCAGCAGCTTGTGGCGGTACGAGCAGTACTTC. Amino acids: CASSLWRYEQYF.

Only a few counts were recorded for this clone. The chain carries TRBV7-2 and TRBJ1-1; TRBD1 might be the D (5 bases). Trimming took off 4 bases at V and 7 bases at J, with 16 bases between the two ends. This CDR3 has 14 amino acids. From germline, CDR1 is SGHTA and CDR2 FQGNSA. This CDR3 reads CASSYPWPGVEAFF. The DNA for the CDR3 is TGTGCCAGCAGCTACCCGTGGCCGGGGGTTGAAGCTTTCTTT.

The chain recombines TRBV11-2 with TRBJ1-2; D unclear. Germline CDR1 is SGHAT and CDR2 is FQNNGV. The germline V and J ends were trimmed by 1 base and 3 bases, with 3 bases remaining between them. The CDR3 is 12 residues long. CDR3 coding DNA: TGTGCCAGCAGCTTAGGAGACTATGGCTACACCTTC. Protein: CASSLGDYGYTF.

The chain carries TRBV5-4 and TRBJ2-1; TRBD2 aligns across 8 bases. V lost 5 bases, J lost 1 base, and 11 bases stayed unmatched. The CDR3 has 17 amino acids. Germline lookup yields CDR1 SGHNT and CDR2 YYREEE (reference sequence). CDR3 sequence: CASSQLTSAVSYNEQFF. CDR3 DNA sequence: TGTGCCAGCAGTCAATTGACTAGCGCTGTATCCTACAATGAGCAGTTCTTC.

The V and J genes are TRBV15 and TRBJ1-2, with a weak D call TRBD1 (6 bases). Trimming left V 4 bases short and J 5 bases short, with 26 bases between. The V gene's germline CDR1 is LNHNV and CDR2 YYDKDF (reference sequence). This CDR3 has 18 residues. The CDR3 bases are TGTGCCACCAGCACTTCCACCGACAGGTCCTTGGGCTATTATGGCTACACCTTC. It specifies CATSTSTDRSLGYYGYTF. Looking up the rest from reference TRBV15 and TRBJ1-2 gives the full variable domain: DAMVIQNPRYQVTQFGKPVTLSCSQTLNHNVMYWYQQKSSQAPKLLFHYYDKDFNNEADTPDNFQSRRPNTSFCFLDIRSPGLGDTAMYLCATSTSTDRSLGYYGYTFGSGTRLTVV.

This clone was seen a few times. The chain couples TRBV9 to TRBJ1-6; D might be TRBD1 (5 bases). Germline lookup yields CDR1 SGDLS and CDR2 YYNGEE. CDR3 size: 15 residues. The V end was cut by 3 bases, the J end by 9 bases, with 16 bases between. The CDR3 nucleotides are TGTGCCAGCAGCGCCCACCGGGGGGGGGTTTCACCCCTCCACTTT. Translated: CASSAHRGGVSPLHF.

V is TRBV4-3 and J is TRBJ2-3; weak D call: TRBD1 (6 bases). CDR1 and CDR2 (germline): LGHNA, YSLEER. This CDR3 region has 14 residues. V was pared by 3 bases and J by 6 bases, with 13 bases between. Here the CDR3 DNA reads TGCGCCAGCAGCCAGCAGGGGATTGCGGATACGCAGTATTTT. Translation gives CASSQQGIADTQYF.

This clone was found a few times. The gene calls are TRBV14 and TRBJ1-2; possibly TRBD1 for D (6 bases). Trimming took 1 base from V and 8 from J, leaving 14 bases between them. CDR1 and CDR2 from the germline V gene are SGHDN and FVKESK. The CDR3 is made up of 14 amino acids. The CDR3 DNA follows: TGTGCCAGCAGCCAAGCTAACAGGGCTCAGGGCTACACCTTC. Translating it yields CASSQANRAQGYTF. The entire variable domain, with the rest obtained from reference TRBV14 and TRBJ1-2, is as follows: EAGVTQFPSHSVIEKGQTVTLRCDPISGHDNLYWYRRVMGKEIKFLLHFVKESKQDESGMPNNRFLAERTGGTYSTLKVQPAELEDSGVYFCASSQANRAQGYTFGSGTRLTVV.

This sequence joins TRBV7-2 and TRBJ1-4, with no clear D. The CDR3 runs 15 residues. V shed 3 bases and J shed 8 bases, with 16 bases lying between them. Germline V gene data show CDR1 as SGHTA and CDR2 as FQGNSA. CDR3 coding DNA: TGTGCCAGCAGCTTTTGGAGGCCGCCCTCCGAAAAACTGTTTTTT. Translation gives CASSFWRPPSEKLFF.

The V gene is TRBV5-4, the J gene TRBJ2-1; 9 bases map to TRBD2. The CDR3 contains 18 residues. V lost 0 bases and J lost 7; bases outside the gene matches: 14. Germline CDR1 reads SGHNT; CDR2 reads YYREEE (reference sequence). The CDR3 region has the DNA TGTGCCAGCAGCTTGGGGACCCATAGCGGGAGATCAGGGAATGAGCAGTTCTTC. Residues: CASSLGTHSGRSGNEQFF.

The chain combines TRBV9 with TRBJ1-6; D unclear. Germline-derived CDR1 and CDR2 are SGDLS and YYNGEE. CDR3 length equals 15 residues. Trimming shortened V by 0 bases and J by 14 bases, and 18 bases separated the two germline ends. Written as DNA, the CDR3 is TGTGCCAGCAGCGTAGGAGGGAGAATCCCTTCGGCCCTCCACTTT. This gives the protein CASSVGGRIPSALHF.

The rearrangement uses TRBV5-6 and TRBJ2-2; D not resolved. Germline values: CDR1 SGHDT, CDR2 YYEEEE. This CDR3 has 17 residues. The V end lost 2 bases, the J end lost 5 bases, and 19 bases lay between the germline ends. The CDR3 loop reads CASSLPAGHARTGELFF. As DNA, the CDR3 is TGTGCCAGCAGCTTACCGGCAGGCCACGCACGGACCGGGGAGCTGTTTTTT.

This clone has just a few counts. V usage is TRBV29-1 and J usage is TRBJ2-3, with D possibly matching TRBD1 (6 bases). The CDR3 loop spans 16 amino acids. CDR1 and CDR2 from the germline V gene are SQVTM and ANQGSEA. V was cut by 0 bases and J by 5 bases, with 18 bases left in between. This CDR3 reads CSVEDVDRGPLDTQYF. DNA for the CDR3: TGCAGCGTTGAAGATGTGGACAGAGGACCGTTAGATACGCAGTATTTT.

The chain uses TRBV9 and TRBJ2-5; perhaps TRBD1 as D (6 bases). Trimming left V 4 bases short and J 5 bases short, with 15 bases between. Per the germline V gene, CDR1 is SGDLS and CDR2 is YYNGEE. The CDR3 extends over 14 amino acids. CDR3: CASSSGRGLETQYF. CDR3 in DNA: TGTGCCAGCAGCTCTGGCAGGGGCCTGGAGACCCAGTACTTC.

This clone showed up just a few times. CDR3 in amino acids: CASSHRPGLATPVSYNEQFF. The DNA for the CDR3 is TGCGCCAGCAGCCACAGACCGGGACTAGCGACCCCCGTTTCCTACAATGAGCAGTTCTTC. V gene TRBV4-3 combines with J gene TRBJ2-1; 10 bases match TRBD2. Germline CDR1 reads LGHNA; CDR2 reads YSLEER. V dropped 3 bases and J dropped 1; count of bases not matched to a gene: 15. The CDR3 contains 20 residues.

This clone was detected only a few times. The rearrangement joins TRBV28 to TRBJ2-7, with 7 bases identical to TRBD1. Trimming removed 7 bases from V and 0 bases from J; junction bases left unmatched: 6. The CDR3 runs 14 residues. Germline V gives CDR1 MDHEN, CDR2 SYDVKM. The CDR3 DNA follows: TGTGCCAGCACTTGGACAGGTATCTCCTACGAGCAGTACTTC. Amino acid sequence: CASTWTGISYEQYF.

In its sample, this clone was seen a few times. This sequence joins TRBV6-5 and TRBJ1-2; no definite D call. The CDR3 totals 12 residues. V dropped 3 bases and J dropped 6 bases, with 8 bases sitting between them. Germline V CDR1 and CDR2: MNHEY, SVGAGI. This CDR3 reads CASSYGQNGYTF. DNA for the CDR3: TGTGCCAGCAGTTATGGGCAGAATGGCTACACCTTC.

This clone showed up just a few times. The chain employs TRBV2 and TRBJ1-5; possibly TRBD1 for D (6 bases). CDR1 and CDR2 from the germline V gene are SNHLY and FYNNEI. The CDR3 has 13 residues. Trimming removed 8 bases at V and 10 bases at J, with 18 bases between. The CDR3 protein is CASAPQGISPQHF. The CDR3 nucleotides read TGTGCCAGCGCACCACAGGGAATCAGCCCCCAGCATTTT. Supplemented by reference TRBV2 and TRBJ1-5, the full variable domain reads EPEVTQTPSHQVTQMGQEVILRCVPISNHLYFYWYRQILGQKVEFLVSFYNNEISEKSEIFDDQFSVERPDGSNFTLKIRSTKLEDSAMYFCASAPQGISPQHFGDGTRLSIL.

V is TRBV11-2 and J is TRBJ2-1; the match to TRBD1 covers 8 bases. The CDR3 sequence is 15 residues long. The V gene end was trimmed by 4 bases and the J gene end by 4 bases; junction bases not matched to a gene: 6. The germline V gene has CDR1 SGHAT and CDR2 FQNNGV. The CDR3 coding sequence is TGTGCCAGCAGCTCCTCTTGGGACAGGTACAATGAGCAGTTCTTC. The encoded protein is CASSSSWDRYNEQFF.